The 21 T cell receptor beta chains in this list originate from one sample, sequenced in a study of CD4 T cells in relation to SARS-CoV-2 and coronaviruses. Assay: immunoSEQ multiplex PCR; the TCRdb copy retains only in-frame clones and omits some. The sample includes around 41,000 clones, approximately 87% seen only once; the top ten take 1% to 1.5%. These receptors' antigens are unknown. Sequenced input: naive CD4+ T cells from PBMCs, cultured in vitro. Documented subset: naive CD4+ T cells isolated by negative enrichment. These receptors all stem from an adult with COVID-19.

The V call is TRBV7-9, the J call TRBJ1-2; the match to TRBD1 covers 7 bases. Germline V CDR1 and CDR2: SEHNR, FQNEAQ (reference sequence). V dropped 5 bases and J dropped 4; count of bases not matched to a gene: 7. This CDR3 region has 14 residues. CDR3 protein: CASSRDSGGYGYTF. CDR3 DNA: TGTGCCAGCAGCCGGGACAGCGGAGGCTATGGCTACACCTTC.

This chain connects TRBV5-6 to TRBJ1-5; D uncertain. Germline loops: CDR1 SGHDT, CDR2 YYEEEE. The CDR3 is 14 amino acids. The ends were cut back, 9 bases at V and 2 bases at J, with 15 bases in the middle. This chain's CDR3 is CATKRGWGNQPQHF. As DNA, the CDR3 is TGTGCCACTAAACGCGGGTGGGGCAATCAGCCCCAGCATTTT. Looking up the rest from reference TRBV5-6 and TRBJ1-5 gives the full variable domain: DAGVTQSPTHLIKTRGQQVTLRCSPKSGHDTVSWYQQALGQGPQFIFQYYEEEERQRGNFPDRFSGHQFPNYSSELNVNALLLGDSALYLCATKRGWGNQPQHFGDGTRLSIL.

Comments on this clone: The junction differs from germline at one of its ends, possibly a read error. The CDR3 here is CASSLTGTDWDF. CDR3 in DNA: TGTGCCAGCAGTTTAACAGGGACCGACTGGGACTTC. This chain joins TRBV5-4 and TRBJ2-7, with TRBD1 as a possible D gene (6 bases). The CDR3 runs to 12 residues. CDR1 and CDR2 from the germline V gene are SGHNT and YYREEE (reference sequence).

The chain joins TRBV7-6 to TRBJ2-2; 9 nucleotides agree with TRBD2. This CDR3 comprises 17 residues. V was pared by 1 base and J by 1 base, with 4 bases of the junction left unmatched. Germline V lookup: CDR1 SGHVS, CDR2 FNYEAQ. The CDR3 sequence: CASSLDAGGLNTGELFF. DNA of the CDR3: TGTGCCAGCAGCTTAGATGCGGGAGGGTTGAACACCGGGGAGCTGTTTTTT.

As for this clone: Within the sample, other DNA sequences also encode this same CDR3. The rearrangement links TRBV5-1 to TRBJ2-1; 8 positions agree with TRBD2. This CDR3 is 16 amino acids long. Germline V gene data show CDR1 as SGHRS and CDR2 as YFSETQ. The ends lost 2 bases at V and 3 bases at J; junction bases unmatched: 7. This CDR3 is CASSFWTSRVYNEQFF. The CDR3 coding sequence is TGCGCCAGCAGCTTTTGGACTAGCAGAGTCTACAATGAGCAGTTCTTC.

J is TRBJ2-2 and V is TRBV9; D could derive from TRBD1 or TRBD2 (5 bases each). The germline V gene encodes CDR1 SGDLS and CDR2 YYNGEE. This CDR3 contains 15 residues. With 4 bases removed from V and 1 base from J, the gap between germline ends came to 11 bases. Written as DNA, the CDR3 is TGTGCCAGCAGCTACCGGGACGGGAACACCGGGGAGCTGTTTTTT. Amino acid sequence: CASSYRDGNTGELFF. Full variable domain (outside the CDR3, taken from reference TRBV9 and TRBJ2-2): DSGVTQTPKHLITATGQRVTLRCSPRSGDLSVYWYQQSLDQGLQFLIQYYNGEERAKGNILERFSAQQFPDLHSELNLSSLELGDSALYFCASSYRDGNTGELFFGEGSRLTVL.

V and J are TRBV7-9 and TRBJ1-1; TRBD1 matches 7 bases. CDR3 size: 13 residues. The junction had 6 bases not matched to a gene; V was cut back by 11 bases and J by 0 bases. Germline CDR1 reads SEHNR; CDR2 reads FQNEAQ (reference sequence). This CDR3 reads CAGKGQMNTEAFF. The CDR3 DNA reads TGTGCCGGGAAGGGACAGATGAACACTGAAGCTTTCTTT.

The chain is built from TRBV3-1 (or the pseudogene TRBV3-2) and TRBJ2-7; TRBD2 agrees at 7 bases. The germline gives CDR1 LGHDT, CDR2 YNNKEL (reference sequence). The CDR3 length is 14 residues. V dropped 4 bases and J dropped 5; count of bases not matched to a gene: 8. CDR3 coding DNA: TGTGCCAGCAGCCCTTCCTGGGGAGGGAACGAGCAGTACTTC. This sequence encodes CASSPSWGGNEQYF.

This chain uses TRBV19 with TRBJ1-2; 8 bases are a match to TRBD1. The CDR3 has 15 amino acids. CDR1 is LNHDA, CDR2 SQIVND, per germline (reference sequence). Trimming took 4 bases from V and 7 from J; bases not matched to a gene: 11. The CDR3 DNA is TGTGCCAGTAGTACCCAAGACAGGGGAAAGTTTGGCTACACCTTC. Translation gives CASSTQDRGKFGYTF.

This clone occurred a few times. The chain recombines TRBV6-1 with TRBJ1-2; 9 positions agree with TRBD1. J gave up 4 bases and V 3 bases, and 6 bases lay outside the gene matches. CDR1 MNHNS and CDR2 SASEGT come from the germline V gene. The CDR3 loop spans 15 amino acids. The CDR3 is CASSDRGQGVYGYTF. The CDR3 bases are TGTGCCAGCAGTGACCGGGGACAGGGAGTCTATGGCTACACCTTC.

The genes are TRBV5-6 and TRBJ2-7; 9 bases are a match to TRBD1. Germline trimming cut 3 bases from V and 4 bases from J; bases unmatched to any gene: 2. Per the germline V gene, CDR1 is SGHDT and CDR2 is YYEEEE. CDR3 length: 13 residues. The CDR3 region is CASSSDRGYEQYF. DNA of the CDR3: TGTGCCAGCAGCTCGGACAGGGGTTACGAGCAGTACTTC.

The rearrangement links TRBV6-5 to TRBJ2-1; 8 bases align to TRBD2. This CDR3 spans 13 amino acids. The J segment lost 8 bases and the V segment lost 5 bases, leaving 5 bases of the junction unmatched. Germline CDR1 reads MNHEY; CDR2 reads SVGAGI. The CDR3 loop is CASSRGTRHEQFF. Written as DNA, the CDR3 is TGTGCCAGCAGTCGTGGGACTAGACATGAGCAGTTCTTC.

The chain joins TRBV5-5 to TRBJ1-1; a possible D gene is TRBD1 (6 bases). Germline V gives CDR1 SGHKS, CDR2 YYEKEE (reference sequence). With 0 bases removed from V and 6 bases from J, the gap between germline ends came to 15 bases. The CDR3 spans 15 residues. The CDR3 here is CASSLAGYQGSEAFF. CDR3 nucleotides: TGTGCCAGCAGCTTGGCCGGGTACCAGGGGTCTGAAGCTTTCTTT.

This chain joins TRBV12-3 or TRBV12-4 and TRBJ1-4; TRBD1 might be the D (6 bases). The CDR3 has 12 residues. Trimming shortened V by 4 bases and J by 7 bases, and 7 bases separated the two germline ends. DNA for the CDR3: TGTGCCAGCAGTTGGGGGCGTGAAAAACTGTTTTTT. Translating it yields CASSWGREKLFF.

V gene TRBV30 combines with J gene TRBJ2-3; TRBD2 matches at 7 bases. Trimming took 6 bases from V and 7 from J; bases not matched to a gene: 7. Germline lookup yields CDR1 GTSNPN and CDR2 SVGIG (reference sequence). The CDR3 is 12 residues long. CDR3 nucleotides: TGTGCCTGTCATGGCGGGAGCAATACGCAGTATTTT. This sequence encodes CACHGGSNTQYF.

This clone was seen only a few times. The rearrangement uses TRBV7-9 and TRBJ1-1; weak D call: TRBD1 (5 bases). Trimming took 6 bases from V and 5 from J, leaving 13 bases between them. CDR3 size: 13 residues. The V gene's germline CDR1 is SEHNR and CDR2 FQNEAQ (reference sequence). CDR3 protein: CASSATDGTEAFF. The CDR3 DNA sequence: TGTGCCAGCAGTGCGACAGATGGAACTGAAGCTTTCTTT.

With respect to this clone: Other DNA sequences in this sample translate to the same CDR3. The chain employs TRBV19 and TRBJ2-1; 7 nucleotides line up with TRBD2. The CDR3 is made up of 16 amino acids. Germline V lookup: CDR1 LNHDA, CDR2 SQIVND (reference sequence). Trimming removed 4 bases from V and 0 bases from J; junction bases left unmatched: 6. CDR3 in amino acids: CASSTSGLSSYNEQFF. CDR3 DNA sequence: TGTGCCAGTAGTACTAGCGGCTTAAGCTCCTACAATGAGCAGTTCTTC.

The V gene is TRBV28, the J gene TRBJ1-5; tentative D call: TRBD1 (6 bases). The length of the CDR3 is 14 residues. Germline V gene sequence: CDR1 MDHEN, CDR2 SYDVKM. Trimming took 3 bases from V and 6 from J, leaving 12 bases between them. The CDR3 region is CASSFQGRAQPQHF. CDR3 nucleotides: TGTGCCAGCAGTTTTCAGGGGCGCGCTCAGCCCCAGCATTTT.

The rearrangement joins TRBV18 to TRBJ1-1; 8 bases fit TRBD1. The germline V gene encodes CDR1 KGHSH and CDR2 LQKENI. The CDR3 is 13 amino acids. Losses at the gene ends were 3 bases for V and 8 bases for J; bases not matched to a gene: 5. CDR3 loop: CASSPTGQGEAFF. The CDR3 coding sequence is TGTGCCAGCTCACCCACCGGACAGGGAGAAGCTTTCTTT.

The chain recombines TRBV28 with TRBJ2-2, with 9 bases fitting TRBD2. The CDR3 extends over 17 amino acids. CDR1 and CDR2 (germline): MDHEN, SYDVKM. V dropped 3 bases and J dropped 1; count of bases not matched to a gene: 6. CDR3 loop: CASSFPPAGGNTGELFF. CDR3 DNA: TGTGCCAGCAGTTTTCCCCCAGCGGGAGGGAACACCGGGGAGCTGTTTTTT.

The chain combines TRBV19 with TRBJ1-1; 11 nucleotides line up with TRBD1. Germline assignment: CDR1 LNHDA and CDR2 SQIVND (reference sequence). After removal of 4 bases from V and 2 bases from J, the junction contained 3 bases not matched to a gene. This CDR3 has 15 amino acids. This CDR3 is CASSKGTGGNTEAFF. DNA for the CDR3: TGTGCCAGTAGTAAGGGGACAGGGGGAAACACTGAAGCTTTCTTT.